This TCR beta chain came from a study of blood T cell repertoires in COVID-19. Study at large: Sources were T cells, B-cell-depleted T cells, or PBMCs; the material itself was cDNA or gDNA.

The V gene lost 5 bases and the J gene lost 8 bases, with 16 bases spanning the gap. The CDR3 extends over 15 amino acids. Germline CDR1 is SGHTA and CDR2 is FQGNSA. Study processing details: It was from reference gene primer amplification that nucleated cell counts were estimated. The repertoire was sequenced with immunoSEQ multiplex PCR; TCRdb's copy has only in-frame clones and lacks some. The DNA was the basis for D and trimming; V, J and clone size are from that table. The data hold 120,000 or so clones, with more than 75% observed a single time. The sequenced material came from peripheral blood. This receptor was obtained from a human donor in a cohort sampled during active COVID-19. V and J are TRBV7-2 and TRBJ1-6; D uncertain. The CDR3 DNA is TGTGCCAGCAGCCTACAGATTAGCGGGGATTCACCCCTCCACTTT. Encoded protein: CASSLQISGDSPLHF.